These T cell receptor beta chains were read from a single sample in a study of cytomegalovirus exposure and HLA in healthy donors. Sequenced by immunoSEQ multiplex PCR; TCRdb stores in-frame clones only, minus some. The data show roughly 140,000 clones, roughly 80% seen once. Sample: PBMCs. The receptors were sampled from a woman between 40 and 55 years old in good health and CMV-seronegative. Both conserved end residues are part of each CDR3. A D gene is named only where the DNA matches it firmly. Size is stated for part of the rows, as once, few or many counts, or as a class when the clone is expanded.

j_call d_call clone_size v_call cdr3_aa cdr3_nt
TRBJ1-1 TRBD1 . TRBV4-1 CASSLGTGMNTEAFF TGCGCCAGCAGCCTCGGGACAGGCATGAACACTGAAGCTTTCTTT
TRBJ1-5 . few TRBV5-1 CASSLLPGGGGNQPQHF TGCGCCAGCAGCCTCCTACCCGGGGGAGGGGGCAATCAGCCCCAGCATTTT
TRBJ2-7 . . TRBV18 CASSPTAGNEQYF TGTGCCAGCTCCCCCACCGCCGGGAACGAGCAGTACTTC
TRBJ1-5 . . TRBV10-3 CAIQGGNQPQHF TGTGCCATACAGGGAGGCAATCAGCCCCAGCATTTT
TRBJ1-3 . . TRBV6-5 CASSPSFTGNTIYF TGTGCCAGCAGTCCATCATTTACAGGAAACACCATATATTTT
TRBJ2-3 TRBD2 . TRBV19 CASSDLAGVSDTQYF TGTGCCAGTAGCGATCTAGCGGGAGTGTCAGATACGCAGTATTTT
TRBJ2-5 . once TRBV18 CASSPRVQETQYF TGTGCCAGCTCACCACGTGTACAAGAGACCCAGTACTTC
TRBJ1-1 . . TRBV29-1 CSVEVGWSGATEAFF TGCAGCGTTGAAGTGGGATGGTCAGGGGCCACTGAAGCTTTCTTT
TRBJ2-2 TRBD2 . TRBV27 CASSQSGRNTGELFF TGTGCCAGCAGTCAAAGCGGGAGGAACACCGGGGAGCTGTTTTTT
TRBJ1-1 . once TRBV10-1 CASSDPSGAEAFF TGCGCCAGCAGTGACCCGTCGGGTGCTGAAGCTTTCTTT
TRBJ2-1 . . TRBV21-1 CASSGRDSSSYNEQFF TGTGCCAGCAGCGGTCGGGACTCTTCCTCCTACAATGAGCAGTTCTTC
TRBJ2-5 TRBD2 . TRBV5-4 CASSSPAGEETQYF TGTGCCAGCAGCTCCCCGGCGGGAGAGGAGACCCAGTACTTC
TRBJ2-1 . . TRBV4-1 CASSQESHASAGDKNEQFF TGCGCCAGCAGCCAAGAATCCCATGCTAGCGCCGGTGATAAGAATGAGCAGTTCTTC
TRBJ1-5 . . TRBV19 CASKDYSNQPQHF TGTGCCAGTAAGGACTATAGCAATCAGCCCCAGCATTTT
TRBJ2-7 . . TRBV30 CAGTGGGYEQYF TGTGCCGGTACAGGGGGGGGCTACGAGCAGTACTTC
TRBJ1-1 . . TRBV19 CASSINRPPVEAFF TGTGCCAGTAGTATTAACAGGCCACCGGTTGAAGCTTTCTTT
TRBJ2-7 . . TRBV6-1 CASTLLQGAEQYF TGTGCCAGCACCTTACTCCAGGGTGCCGAGCAGTACTTC
TRBJ2-5 . once TRBV19 CASSSETQYF TGTGCCAGTAGTTCGGAGACCCAGTACTTC
TRBJ2-7 . . TRBV30 CAEGAGGHYEQYF TGTGCCGAGGGGGCGGGAGGTCACTACGAGCAGTACTTC
TRBJ1-1 . once TRBV28 CASRQGMGHTEAFF TGTGCCAGCAGACAAGGGATGGGGCACACTGAAGCTTTCTTT
TRBJ2-7 TRBD1 few TRBV6-5 CASSKGETGAYEQYF TGTGCCAGCAGTAAAGGCGAGACAGGGGCCTACGAGCAGTACTTC
TRBJ2-2 TRBD2 . TRBV7-2 CASGEGRGHGELFF TGTGCCAGCGGAGAAGGGAGGGGCCACGGGGAGCTGTTTTTT
TRBJ1-2 TRBD1 . TRBV6-1 CASSEMDREDGYTF TGTGCCAGCAGTGAAATGGACAGGGAGGATGGCTACACCTTC
TRBJ1-2 TRBD1 . TRBV5-1 CASRQGGGYTF TGCGCCAGCAGGCAGGGGGGTGGCTACACCTTC
TRBJ1-2 TRBD1 . TRBV14 CASSHRDRVTANYGYTF TGTGCCAGCAGCCACCGGGACAGGGTTACCGCTAACTATGGCTACACCTTC
TRBJ1-1 . . TRBV6-5 CASRTGGNTEAFF TGTGCCAGCAGGACGGGGGGGAACACTGAAGCTTTCTTT
TRBJ2-7 . once TRBV5-1 CASSSPGVNEQYF TGCGCCAGCAGCTCCCCAGGGGTAAACGAGCAGTACTTC
TRBJ2-7 TRBD2 . TRBV7-9 CASRFGEGYEQYF TGTGCCAGCAGGTTTGGGGAGGGCTACGAGCAGTACTTC
TRBJ1-1 . . TRBV6-5 CASSYEGITEAFF TGTGCCAGCAGTTACGAGGGCATCACTGAAGCTTTCTTT
TRBJ2-3 TRBD2 . TRBV19 CASRTSESTDTQYF TGTGCCAGTAGGACTAGCGAAAGCACAGATACGCAGTATTTT
TRBJ1-6 . few TRBV7-9 CASSSSSYNSPLHF TGTGCCAGCAGTTCGAGCTCCTATAATTCACCCCTCCACTTT
TRBJ2-7 TRBD2 . TRBV5-1 CASSLLAGYYEQYF TGCGCCAGCAGCTTACTAGCGGGATACTACGAGCAGTACTTC
TRBJ2-1 TRBD2 . TRBV10-1 CASSDRQGLARSYNEQFF TGCGCCAGCAGTGACAGACAAGGACTAGCTCGCTCCTACAATGAGCAGTTCTTC
TRBJ2-7 TRBD2 . TRBV29-1 CSVTFLAGSYEQYF TGCAGCGTTACGTTCTTAGCGGGCTCCTACGAGCAGTACTTC
TRBJ2-2 . . TRBV5-4 CASSLPLRPGELFF TGTGCCAGCAGCTTGCCGTTGAGGCCGGGGGAGCTGTTTTTT
TRBJ2-7 TRBD2 few TRBV27 CASSLAGGRYEQYF TGTGCCAGCAGCTTAGCGGGGGGCAGGTACGAGCAGTACTTC
TRBJ2-1 . . TRBV5-4 CASSGAREQFF TGTGCCAGCAGCGGGGCGAGGGAGCAGTTCTTC
TRBJ1-1 . . TRBV6-5 CASSYSRYRSSEAFF TGTGCCAGCAGTTACTCGAGATATAGAAGCTCTGAAGCTTTCTTT
TRBJ1-2 . once TRBV5-4 CASSLAATGRGYTF TGTGCCAGCAGCTTGGCCGCAACAGGGAGAGGCTACACCTTC
TRBJ1-4 TRBD1 . TRBV19 CASSIGRTGEGKLFF TGTGCCAGTAGTATAGGACGGACAGGGGAAGGGAAACTGTTTTTT
TRBJ1-5 . . TRBV15 CATNGATSNQPQHF TGTGCCACCAATGGAGCTACTAGCAATCAGCCCCAGCATTTT
TRBJ1-2 TRBD1 . TRBV28 CASSPHGQGNYGYTF TGTGCCAGCAGTCCCCATGGACAGGGCAACTATGGCTACACCTTC
TRBJ2-7 . . TRBV19 CASSIIQAPTEQYF TGTGCCAGTAGTATTATACAGGCCCCCACCGAGCAGTACTTC
TRBJ2-7 TRBD1 once TRBV4-1 CASSRSRDRGTYEQYF TGCGCCAGCAGCCGATCTCGGGACAGGGGTACCTACGAGCAGTACTTC